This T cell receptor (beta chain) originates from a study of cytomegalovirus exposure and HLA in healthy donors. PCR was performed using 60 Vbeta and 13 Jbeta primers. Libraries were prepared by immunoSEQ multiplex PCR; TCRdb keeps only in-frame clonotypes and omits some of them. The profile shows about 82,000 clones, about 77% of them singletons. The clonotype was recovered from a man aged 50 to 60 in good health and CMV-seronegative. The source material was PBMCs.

The CDR3 loop is CASSLAGSGGYNEQFF. DNA of the CDR3: TGCGCCAGCAGCTTGGCAGGTAGCGGGGGGTACAATGAGCAGTTCTTC. The V and J genes are TRBV5-1 and TRBJ2-1; 10 bases fit TRBD2. The CDR3 is 16 amino acids. J lost 4 bases, V lost 0 bases, and 4 bases had no gene match. The germline V gene has CDR1 SGHRS and CDR2 YFSETQ.